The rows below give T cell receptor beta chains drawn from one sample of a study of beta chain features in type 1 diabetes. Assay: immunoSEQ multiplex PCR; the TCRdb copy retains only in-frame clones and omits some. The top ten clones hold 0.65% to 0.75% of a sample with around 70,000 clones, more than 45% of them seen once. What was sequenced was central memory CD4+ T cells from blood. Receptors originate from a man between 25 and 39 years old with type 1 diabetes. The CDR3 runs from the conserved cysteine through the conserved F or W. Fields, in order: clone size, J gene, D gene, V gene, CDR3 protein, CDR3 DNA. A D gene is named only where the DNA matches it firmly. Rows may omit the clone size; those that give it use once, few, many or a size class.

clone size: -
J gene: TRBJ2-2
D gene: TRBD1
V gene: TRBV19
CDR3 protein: CASQPGQGAHGELFF
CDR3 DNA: TGTGCCAGCCAACCGGGACAGGGGGCTCACGGGGAGCTGTTTTTT

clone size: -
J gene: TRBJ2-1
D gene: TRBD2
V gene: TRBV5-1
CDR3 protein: CASSPRTSNEQFF
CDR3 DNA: TGCGCCAGCAGCCCCCGGACTAGCAATGAGCAGTTCTTC

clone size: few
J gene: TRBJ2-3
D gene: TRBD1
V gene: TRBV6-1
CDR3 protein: CASIHNRDRDTQYF
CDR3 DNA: TGTGCCAGCATTCATAACCGGGACAGGGACACGCAGTATTTT

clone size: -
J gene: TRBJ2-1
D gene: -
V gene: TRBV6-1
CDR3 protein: CASTPRENEQFF
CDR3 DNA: TGTGCCAGCACACCAAGGGAGAATGAGCAGTTCTTC

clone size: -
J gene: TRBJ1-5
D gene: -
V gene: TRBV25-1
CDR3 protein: CASSESLEGQPQHF
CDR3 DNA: TGTGCCAGCAGTGAGAGTTTGGAGGGTCAGCCCCAGCATTTT

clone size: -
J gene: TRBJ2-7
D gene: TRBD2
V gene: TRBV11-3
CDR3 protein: CASSPGLAGATYEQYF
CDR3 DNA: TGTGCCAGCAGCCCAGGGCTAGCGGGGGCGACCTACGAGCAGTACTTC

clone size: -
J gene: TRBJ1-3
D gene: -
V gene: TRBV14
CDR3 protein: CASSLGPGGRSGNTIYF
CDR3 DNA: TGTGCCAGCAGCCTGGGGCCAGGCGGCCGCTCTGGAAACACCATATATTTT

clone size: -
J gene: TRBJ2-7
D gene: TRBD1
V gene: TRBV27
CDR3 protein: CASSSNIGQGGHEQYF
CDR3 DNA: TGTGCCAGCAGTTCAAATATCGGACAGGGTGGGCACGAGCAGTACTTC

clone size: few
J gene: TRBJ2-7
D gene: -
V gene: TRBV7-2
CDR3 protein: CASSLGGREFDEQYF
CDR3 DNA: TGTGCCAGCAGCTTGGGGGGGCGGGAGTTCGACGAGCAGTACTTC

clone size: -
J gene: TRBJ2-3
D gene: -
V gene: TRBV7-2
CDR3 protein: CASSAAITDTQYF
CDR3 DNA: TGTGCCAGCAGCGCTGCTATCACAGATACGCAGTATTTT

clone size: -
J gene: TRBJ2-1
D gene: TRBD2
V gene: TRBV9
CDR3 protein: CASSVVSGIWNEQFF
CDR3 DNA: TGTGCCAGCAGCGTAGTTAGCGGGATTTGGAATGAGCAGTTCTTC

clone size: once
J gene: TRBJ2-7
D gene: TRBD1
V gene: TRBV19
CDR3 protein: CASSKGQGAYYEQYF
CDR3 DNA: TGTGCCAGTAGCAAAGGACAGGGGGCGTATTACGAGCAGTACTTC

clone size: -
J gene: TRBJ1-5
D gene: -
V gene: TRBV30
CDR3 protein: CAWSRQANQPQHF
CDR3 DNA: TGTGCCTGGAGTCGGCAGGCTAATCAGCCCCAGCATTTT

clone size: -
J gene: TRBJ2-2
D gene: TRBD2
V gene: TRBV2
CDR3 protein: CASSSTSGRSFVTGELFF
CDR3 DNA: TGTGCCAGCAGTTCGACTAGCGGGAGGTCTTTTGTCACCGGGGAGCTGTTTTTT

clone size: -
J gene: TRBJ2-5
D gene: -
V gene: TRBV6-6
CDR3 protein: CASRYPGRSETQYF
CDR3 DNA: TGTGCCAGCAGGTATCCGGGGAGATCGGAGACCCAGTACTTC

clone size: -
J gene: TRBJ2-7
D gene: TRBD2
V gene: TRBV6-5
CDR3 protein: CASRELAGGLYEQYF
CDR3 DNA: TGTGCCAGCAGGGAACTAGCGGGGGGTCTCTACGAGCAGTACTTC

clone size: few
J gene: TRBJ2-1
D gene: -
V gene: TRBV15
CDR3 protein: CATSRGETGHEQFF
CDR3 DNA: TGTGCCACCAGCAGGGGGGAGACAGGCCATGAGCAGTTCTTC

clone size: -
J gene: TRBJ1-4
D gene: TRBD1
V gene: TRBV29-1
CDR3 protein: CSVRGGQGAEKLFF
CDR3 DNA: TGCAGCGTCCGAGGCGGACAGGGGGCGGAAAAACTGTTTTTT

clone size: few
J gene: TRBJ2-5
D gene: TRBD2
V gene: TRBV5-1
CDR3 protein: CASSDLAGGGETQYF
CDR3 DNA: TGCGCCAGCAGCGACCTAGCGGGGGGTGGAGAGACCCAGTACTTC

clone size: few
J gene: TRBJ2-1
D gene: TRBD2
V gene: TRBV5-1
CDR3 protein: CASSLLGTTNNEQFF
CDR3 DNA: TGCGCCAGCAGCTTGTTAGGGACTACGAACAATGAGCAGTTCTTC

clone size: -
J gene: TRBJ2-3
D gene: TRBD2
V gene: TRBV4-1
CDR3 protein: CASSQGRLAGVGTDTQYF
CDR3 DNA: TGCGCCAGCAGCCAAGGCAGACTAGCGGGAGTGGGGACAGATACGCAGTATTTT

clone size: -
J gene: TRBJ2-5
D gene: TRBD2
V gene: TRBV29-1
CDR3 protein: CSVRGLAGETQYF
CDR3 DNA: TGCAGCGTCCGGGGGCTAGCGGGTGAGACCCAGTACTTC

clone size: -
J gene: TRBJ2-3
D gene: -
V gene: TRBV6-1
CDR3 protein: CASRESSTDTQYF
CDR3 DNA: TGTGCCAGCAGGGAATCGTCCACAGATACGCAGTATTTT

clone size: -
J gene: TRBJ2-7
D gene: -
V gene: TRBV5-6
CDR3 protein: CASIRPGGATYEQYF
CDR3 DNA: TGTGCCAGCATCCGGCCGGGGGGCGCTACCTACGAGCAGTACTTC

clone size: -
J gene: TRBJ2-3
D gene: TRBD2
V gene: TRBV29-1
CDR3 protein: CSVGGGLGKDTQYF
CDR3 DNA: TGCAGCGTGGGGGGGGGACTAGGGAAAGATACGCAGTATTTT

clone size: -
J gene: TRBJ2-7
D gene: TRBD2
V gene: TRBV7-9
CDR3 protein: CASSLTSGNYEQYF
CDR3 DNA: TGTGCCAGCAGCTTAACTAGCGGGAACTACGAGCAGTACTTC

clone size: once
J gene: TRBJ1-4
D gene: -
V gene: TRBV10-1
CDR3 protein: CASSESRGEKLFF
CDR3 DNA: TGCGCCAGCAGTGAGTCCCGGGGTGAAAAACTGTTTTTT

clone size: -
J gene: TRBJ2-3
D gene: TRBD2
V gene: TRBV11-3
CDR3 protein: CASSPASGRRGTQYF
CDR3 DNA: TGTGCCAGCAGCCCCGCTAGCGGGAGACGAGGGACGCAGTATTTT

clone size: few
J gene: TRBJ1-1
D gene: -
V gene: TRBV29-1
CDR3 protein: CSVTRGSEAFF
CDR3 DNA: TGCAGCGTCACAAGAGGCAGTGAAGCTTTCTTT

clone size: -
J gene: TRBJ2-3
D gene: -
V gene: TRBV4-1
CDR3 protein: CASTSTSLLSDTQYF
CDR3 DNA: TGCGCCAGCACCTCAACTAGCCTTCTGTCAGATACGCAGTATTTT

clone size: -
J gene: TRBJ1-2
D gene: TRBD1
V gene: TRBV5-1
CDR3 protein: CASSSETGGGNYGYTF
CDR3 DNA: TGCGCCAGCAGCTCGGAAACAGGGGGAGGTAACTATGGCTACACCTTC

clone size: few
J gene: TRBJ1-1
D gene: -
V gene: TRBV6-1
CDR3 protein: CASSERVGAKAFF
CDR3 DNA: TGTGCCAGCAGTGAAAGGGTTGGGGCTAAAGCTTTCTTT

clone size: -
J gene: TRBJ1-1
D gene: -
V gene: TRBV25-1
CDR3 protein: CASSDAGATEAFF
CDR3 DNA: TGTGCCAGCAGTGACGCAGGGGCCACTGAAGCTTTCTTT

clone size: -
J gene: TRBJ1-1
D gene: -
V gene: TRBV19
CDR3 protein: CASRQRVDTEAFF
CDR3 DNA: TGTGCCAGTCGCCAGAGGGTCGACACTGAAGCTTTCTTT

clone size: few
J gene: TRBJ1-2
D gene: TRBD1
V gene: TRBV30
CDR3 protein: CAWRQFRQGKGYTF
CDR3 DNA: TGTGCCTGGAGGCAATTTCGACAGGGGAAAGGCTACACCTTC

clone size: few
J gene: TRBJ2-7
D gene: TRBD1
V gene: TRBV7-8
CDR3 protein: CASSLGGTGGTYEQYF
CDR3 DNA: TGTGCCAGCAGCTTAGGTGGGACAGGGGGAACCTACGAGCAGTACTTC